Listed below are T cell receptor beta chains from one sample, sequenced in a study of cytomegalovirus exposure and HLA in healthy donors. TCRdb keeps only in-frame clones here, not all; method: immunoSEQ multiplex PCR. The repertoire holds 300,000 or so clones, with roughly 81% as singletons. Sequencing was done on a sample of PBMCs. The source is a woman between 40 and 55 years old in good health and CMV-seropositive. CDR3s leave out the opening cysteine and the closing phenylalanine or tryptophan. Fields, in order: V gene, J gene, CDR3 protein.

TRBV2	-	ASSEGLAGGHEQY
TRBV30	TRBJ2-1	AWRDASSPEQF
TRBV27	TRBJ1-1	ASSLASYLMNTEAF
TRBV18	TRBJ2-5	ASSPIPTALARSGETQY
TRBV5-4	TRBJ2-3	ASSLGPTRGDTQY
TRBV19	TRBJ1-1	ASSYDRDTEAF
TRBV28	TRBJ2-1	ASSFEWEQF
TRBV19	TRBJ2-1	ASSIGGTYNEQF
TRBV2	TRBJ2-3	ASSLELAGSTDTQY
TRBV9	TRBJ2-2	ASSVRDTTSGELF
TRBV29-1	TRBJ2-1	SAHRRNEQF
TRBV5-1	TRBJ2-3	ASSLRLAGGPSTDTQY
TRBV30	TRBJ2-7	AWGVYEQY
TRBV2	TRBJ2-5	ASNQGGWEETQY
TRBV29-1	TRBJ1-2	SVATQGINNYGYT
TRBV29-1	TRBJ2-5	SVAQETQY
TRBV11-1	TRBJ1-1	ASSRTGSPNTEAF
TRBV6-5	TRBJ1-2	ASSYSGVYGYT
TRBV6-1	TRBJ1-5	ASRPGYGQPQH
TRBV2	TRBJ2-1	ASSENGYSYNEQF
TRBV5-1	TRBJ2-7	ASSFRGGDYEQY
TRBV11-2	TRBJ2-7	ASSPSGAGLYEQY
TRBV19	TRBJ2-1	ASSMSLAVYNEQF
TRBV2	TRBJ2-7	ASSETSGSTEQY
TRBV7-9	TRBJ2-3	ASSSGLAGGPDTQY
TRBV29-1	TRBJ2-1	SVAGGISYNEQF
TRBV7-9	TRBJ1-5	ASRSGNQPQH
TRBV29-1	TRBJ1-4	SAQGAQGEKLF
TRBV7-3	TRBJ2-5	ASSTGPSETQY
TRBV5-6	-	ASSVGLAESYEQY
TRBV7-9	TRBJ1-2	ASSLQSLDSSDYGYT
TRBV2	TRBJ2-7	ASSEGGLAGFEQY
TRBV10-3	TRBJ1-2	ATSGTGLVHGYT
TRBV9	TRBJ2-1	ASSSAGDIRNNEQF
TRBV19	TRBJ2-3	ASGQANTDTQY
TRBV5-4	TRBJ2-5	ASSSGPASGTEETQY
TRBV6-1	TRBJ2-7	AIYRDREQY
TRBV5-6	TRBJ1-1	ASSLDRLNTEAF
TRBV28	TRBJ2-5	ASSPGTGRSETQY
TRBV19	TRBJ2-3	ASSLGTGGADTQY
TRBV28	TRBJ2-3	ASSLLQGTDTQY
TRBV12-5	TRBJ2-5	ASGTTGDPRETQY